The 13 T cell receptor beta chains below come from one sample, sequenced in a study of T cells in women clearing cervical HPV infection. The data were produced by immunoSEQ multiplex PCR, yet TCRdb's version contains in-frame clones alone and is incomplete. This table lists approximately 37,000 clones. Input material: blood buffy coat. The receptor source for this set is a woman between 18 and 70 years old with a cervical HPV16 infection that either progressed to CIN3+ or cleared (not recorded which).

In the case of this clone: The read falls 3 residues short of the CDR3 end, and the missing part is taken from the germline J gene. The chain recombines TRBV28 with TRBJ1-4; 8 positions agree with TRBD1. CDR1 and CDR2 from the germline V gene are MDHEN and SYDVKM. Trimming at V came to 2 bases and at J to 7 bases, leaving 3 bases not matched to a gene. The CDR3 covers 14 residues. Here the CDR3 reads CASSLTGGIEKLFF. CDR3 DNA, as far as it was read: TGTGCCAGCAGTTTAACAGGGGGAATTGAAAAA. The full variable domain, in which reference TRBV28 and TRBJ1-4 provide the parts outside the CDR3, is DVKVTQSSRYLVKRTGEKVFLECVQDMDHENMFWYRQDPGLGLRLIYFSYDVKMKEKGDIPEGYSVSREKKERFSLILESASTNQTSMYLCASSLTGGIEKLFFGSGTQLSVL.

A word on this clone: The read is 3 residues too short to cover the CDR3 end, so that end is filled in from the germline J gene. The chain couples TRBV28 to TRBJ2-5, with TRBD1 identical over 8 bases. J lost 4 bases, V lost 8 bases, and 6 bases had no gene match. Germline loops: CDR1 MDHEN, CDR2 SYDVKM. This CDR3 comprises 13 residues. The sequenced CDR3 bases are TGTGCCAGCTTTAGGGACAGGACAGAGACC. Protein sequence: CASFRDRTET. The complete CDR3 sequence is CASFRDRTETQYF.

Details on this clone: The CDR3 goes on 3 residues after the read ends, and that part is filled in from the germline J gene. The genes are TRBV3-1 (or the pseudogene TRBV3-2) and TRBJ2-7; 8 nucleotides align to TRBD2. V lost 3 bases to trimming and J lost 4 bases; unmatched junction nucleotides: 17. The CDR3 consists of 18 residues. From germline, CDR1 is LGHDT and CDR2 YNNKEL (reference sequence). The CDR3 DNA, read in part, is TGTGCCAGCAGCCACACTACTATGTCAGCGGGAGTCGTTTACGAG. This gives the protein CASSHTTMSAGVVYE. The CDR3 reads in full as CASSHTTMSAGVVYEQYF.

As concerns this clone: The sequence runs out 3 residues before the end of the CDR3; the remainder is reconstructed from the germline J gene. The rearrangement uses TRBV29-1 and TRBJ2-5; TRBD1 might be the D (6 bases). Trimming took 4 bases from V and 3 from J, leaving 9 bases between them. The length of the CDR3 is 12 residues. The V gene's germline CDR1 is SQVTM and CDR2 ANQGSEA. Here the CDR3 reads CSVVAGEETQYF. Incomplete CDR3 DNA: TGCAGCGTTGTGGCAGGGGAAGAGACC.

Comments on this clone: Read data end 3 residues before the CDR3 end; the end is taken from the germline J gene. In the same sample, other DNA sequences code for this CDR3. The chain joins TRBV19 to TRBJ2-7; 13 nucleotides match TRBD2. CDR1 and CDR2 from the germline V gene are LNHDA and SQIVND (reference sequence). CDR3 length: 15 amino acids. The trim removed 4 bases at V and 3 bases at J, leaving 3 bases unmatched. The part of the CDR3 DNA that was read is TGTGCCAGTAGTACCCGACTAGCGGGAGGCTACGAG. It codes for CASSTRLAGGYE. The CDR3 in its entirety is CASSTRLAGGYEQYF.

Note on this clone: The read terminates 3 residues before the CDR3 end, so the remaining end is supplied by the germline J gene. The chain uses TRBV5-4 and TRBJ2-1; D gene ambiguous. Germline CDR1 reads SGHNT; CDR2 reads YYREEE (reference sequence). The ends were cut back, 6 bases at V and 2 bases at J, with 9 bases in the middle. The CDR3 has 13 amino acids. The CDR3 sequence is CASTDTTYNEQFF. The covered CDR3 bases are TGTGCCAGCACCGACACGACCTACAATGAG.

On this clone itself: The read stops 3 residues short of the end of the CDR3; the missing end is completed from the germline J gene. This chain links TRBV7-6 with TRBJ1-2, with TRBD1 matching 8 bases. Looked up from germline, CDR1 is SGHVS and CDR2 is FNYEAQ. The CDR3 extends over 14 amino acids. The chain's CDR3 is CASSLRTGLYDYTF. The CDR3 DNA, read in part, is TGTGCCAGCAGCTTGAGGACAGGGCTCTACGAC.

The part of the CDR3 DNA that was read is TGTGCCTGGAAAGGACAGGGGGCGACTAATACTCAATTCTATGGT. Its protein product is CAWKGQGATNTQFYG. The whole CDR3 protein reads CAWKGQGATNTQFYGQYF. The chain recombines TRBV30 with TRBJ2-4, with 11 bases fitting TRBD1. The missing CDR3 end, 3 residues past where the read stops, is filled in from the germline J gene. Germline V gives CDR1 GTSNPN, CDR2 SVGIG (reference sequence). The length of the CDR3 is 18 residues. The full variable domain, rest sourced from reference TRBV30 and TRBJ2-4, is SQTIHQWPATLVQPVGSPLSLECTVEGTSNPNLYWYRQAAGRGLQLLFYSVGIGQISSEVPQNLSASRPQDRQFILSSKKLLLSDSGFYLCAWKGQGATNTQFYGQYFGAGTRLSVL.

Worth noting for this clone: Read data end 3 residues before the CDR3 end; the end is taken from the germline J gene. This rearrangement joins TRBV5-6 to TRBJ2-2, with 8 bases identical to TRBD1. Germline V gene lookup returns CDR1 SGHDT and CDR2 YYEEEE. CDR3 length: 14 amino acids. The trim removed 4 bases at V and 5 bases at J, leaving 4 bases unmatched. This CDR3 reads CASSIGQGTGELFF. The CDR3 bases that were read are TGTGCCAGCAGCATAGGACAGGGAACCGGGGAG. The complete variable domain, with remaining parts taken from reference TRBV5-6 and TRBJ2-2, reads DAGVTQSPTHLIKTRGQQVTLRCSPKSGHDTVSWYQQALGQGPQFIFQYYEEEERQRGNFPDRFSGHQFPNYSSELNVNALLLGDSALYLCASSIGQGTGELFFGEGSRLTVL.

The covered CDR3 bases are TGTGCCAGCCGGGACAGGGAATCCGACGAG. Translated: CASRDRESDE. The entire CDR3 protein is CASRDRESDEQYF. This chain connects TRBV19 to TRBJ2-7; the match to TRBD1 covers 9 bases. Read data end 3 residues before the CDR3 end; the end is taken from the germline J gene. The CDR3 is made up of 13 amino acids. Trimming took 9 bases from V and 5 from J; bases not matched to a gene: 8. Per germline, CDR1 LNHDA and CDR2 SQIVND (reference sequence). The full variable domain, its missing parts supplied by reference TRBV19 and TRBJ2-7, is DGGITQSPKYLFRKEGQNVTLSCEQNLNHDAMYWYRQDPGQGLRLIYYSQIVNDFQKGDIAEGYSVSREKKESFPLTVTSAQKNPTAFYLCASRDRESDEQYFGPGTRLTVT.

For this clone: With the read ending 3 residues before the CDR3 end, the germline J gene is used to fill in that end. This sequence joins TRBV2 and TRBJ2-1, with 9 bases that match TRBD1. Losses at the gene ends were 7 bases for V and 7 bases for J; bases not matched to a gene: 5. CDR1 is SNHLY, CDR2 FYNNEI, per germline. This CDR3 contains 13 residues. CDR3 sequence: CASTGTGQNEQFF. Incomplete CDR3 DNA: TGTGCCAGCACTGGGACAGGGCAGAATGAG. Filled out from reference TRBV2 and TRBJ2-1, the complete variable domain reads EPEVTQTPSHQVTQMGQEVILRCVPISNHLYFYWYRQILGQKVEFLVSFYNNEISEKSEIFDDQFSVERPDGSNFTLKIRSTKLEDSAMYFCASTGTGQNEQFFGPGTRLTVL.

Concerning this clone itself: Coverage ceases 3 residues before the CDR3 finishes, and the germline J gene fills in the end. The chain carries TRBV2 and TRBJ2-1; TRBD2 might be the D (5 bases). V shed 4 bases and J shed 7 bases, with 23 bases lying between them. The CDR3 is 17 residues long. Germline lookup yields CDR1 SNHLY and CDR2 FYNNEI. CDR3 residues: CASSVVFGGPPRNEQFF. The part of the CDR3 DNA that was read is TGTGCCAGCAGTGTAGTCTTTGGAGGCCCCCCGCGGAATGAG.

Remarks on this clone: The read ends 3 residues shy of where the CDR3 ends; the end is completed using the germline J gene. The J gene is TRBJ1-2, the V gene TRBV19, with a possible D match to TRBD1 (5 bases). The CDR3 totals 14 residues. Deletions cut 7 bases from V and 0 bases from J, with 12 bases between. Germline V gene sequence: CDR1 LNHDA, CDR2 SQIVND (reference sequence). The DNA read from the CDR3 is TGTGCCAGTACCCCGACAGTTACTAACTATGGC. The encoded protein is CASTPTVTNYG. In full, the CDR3 is CASTPTVTNYGYTF.